This TCR beta chain was recovered during a study of cytomegalovirus exposure and HLA in healthy donors. Study results and caveats: Association of some 18,000 TCR beta sequences with HLA alleles was found at 0.05 false discovery rate in a later analysis. It is likely that the observed cluster of highly shared sequence variants was a sequencing artifact. V- and J-gene trimming of TCR beta was linked (in a later analysis) to a missense DCLRE1C variant.

Regarding this clone: Its antigen is unidentified.

CDR1 and CDR2 from the germline V gene are GTSNPN and SVGIG (reference sequence). CDR3 length: 13 residues. The V end was cut by 0 bases, the J end by 7 bases, with 12 bases between. 13 Jbeta primers and 60 Vbeta primers were used for the PCR. Clones were sequenced by immunoSEQ multiplex PCR, and TCRdb holds only the in-frame ones, with some missing. The table includes about 69,000 clones, just under 70% detected once. The TCR was taken from a woman aged 25-40 years in good health and CMV-seronegative. This chain connects TRBV30 to TRBJ1-2, with unresolved D. The sample consisted of PBMCs. This chain's CDR3 is CAWSVLGQLGYTF. The CDR3 DNA sequence: TGTGCCTGGAGTGTACTAGGGCAACTTGGCTACACCTTC. The full variable domain, completed using reference TRBV30 and TRBJ1-2, is SQTIHQWPATLVQPVGSPLSLECTVEGTSNPNLYWYRQAAGRGLQLLFYSVGIGQISSEVPQNLSASRPQDRQFILSSKKLLLSDSGFYLCAWSVLGQLGYTFGSGTRLTVV.